This T cell receptor beta chain is from a study of tumour-infiltrating T cells in Burkitt lymphoma. For the study at large: Patients covered every epidemiological subtype of Burkitt lymphoma. General study results and limits: Many Burkitt lymphoma patients shared several public clonotypes.

Of note for this clone: Its antigen is currently unknown.

TCRdb's copy holds only in-frame clones and misses some; the assay was immunoSEQ multiplex PCR. The data hold about 50,000 clones, with roughly 30% observed a single time. This CDR3 has 15 residues. V lost 0 bases to trimming and J lost 7 bases; unmatched junction nucleotides: 2. Germline lookup yields CDR1 SGDLS and CDR2 YYNGEE. The J gene is TRBJ2-2, the V gene TRBV9; TRBD2 agrees at 11 bases. The TCR sequence derives from a human donor with Burkitt lymphoma. Sequencing was performed on tumor tissue. The CDR3: CASSVGLAGNGELFF. CDR3 coding DNA: TGTGCCAGCAGCGTAGGACTAGCGGGAAACGGGGAGCTGTTTTTT.